Presented here are 27 T cell receptor beta chains from one specimen sequenced in a study of T cells in women clearing cervical HPV infection. Only in-frame clones appear in the TCRdb table, and some are missing; sequencing was by immunoSEQ multiplex PCR. In total, the table holds 9,500 to 15,000 clones. Specimen: blood buffy coat. Receptor source: a woman aged 18 to 75 with a cervical HPV16 infection that either progressed to CIN3+ or cleared (not recorded which).

For this clone: Read sequence stops 3 residues before the CDR3 end, and the germline J gene provides the missing end. V gene TRBV2 combines with J gene TRBJ2-7, with D perhaps TRBD1 (6 bases). V shed 4 bases and J shed 5 bases, with 9 bases lying between them. There are 12 residues in the CDR3. Germline V gene lookup returns CDR1 SNHLY and CDR2 FYNNEI. The CDR3 loop is CASSADRNEQYF. The CDR3 bases that were read are TGTGCCAGCAGTGCCGACAGGAACGAG.

As regards this clone: The read finishes 3 residues shy of the CDR3 end, and the germline J gene is used to complete it. The chain combines TRBV5-1 with TRBJ1-6; D possibly corresponds to TRBD1 (5 bases). V lost 0 bases and J 9 bases, leaving 10 bases between the germline ends. Germline V gene lookup returns CDR1 SGHRS and CDR2 YFSETQ. The CDR3 has 14 residues. The CDR3 reads CASSLGQGGSPLHF. The covered CDR3 bases are TGCGCCAGCAGCTTGGGTCAGGGCGGTTCACCC.

As to this clone: The read finishes 3 residues shy of the CDR3 end, and the germline J gene is used to complete it. The chain joins TRBV7-9 to TRBJ2-3, with unresolved D. The CDR3 loop spans 15 amino acids. CDR1 and CDR2 (germline): SEHNR, FQNEAQ (reference sequence). Trimming removed 1 base from V and 2 bases from J, with 10 bases in between. The sequenced CDR3 bases are TGTGCCAGCAGCTTAGAGGCAGAGATCACAGATACG. Its protein is CASSLEAEITDT. The full CDR3 protein is CASSLEAEITDTQYF. Full variable domain (rest looked up from reference TRBV7-9 and TRBJ2-3): DTGVSQNPRHKITKRGQNVTFRCDPISEHNRLYWYRQTLGQGPEFLTYFQNEAQLEKSRLLSDRFSAERPKGSFSTLEIQRTEQGDSAMYLCASSLEAEITDTQYFGPGTRLTVL.

Comment on this clone: The CDR3 end lies 3 residues beyond the end of the read and is filled in from the germline J gene. The J gene is TRBJ2-2, the V gene TRBV11-3; weak D call: TRBD1 (6 bases). The CDR3 has 15 amino acids. The V end was cut by 5 bases, the J end by 5 bases, with 15 bases between. Germline lookup yields CDR1 SGHNT and CDR2 YENEEA. Incomplete CDR3 DNA: TGTGCCAGCAGCGGAGGACAGAGGGAGACCGGGGAG. This gives the protein CASSGGQRETGE. The whole CDR3 sequence reads CASSGGQRETGELFF.

Worth noting for this clone: The read comes to an end 3 residues before the CDR3 does, leaving the germline J gene to fill in the end. The gene calls are TRBV7-8 and TRBJ1-5, with D possibly matching TRBD1 (5 bases). V was clipped by 6 bases and J by 7 bases, with 13 bases between them. The CDR3 loop spans 13 amino acids. CDR1 SGHVS and CDR2 FQNEAQ come from the germline V gene. The CDR3 reads CASRQGREQPQHF. The part of the CDR3 DNA that was read is TGTGCCAGCAGGCAGGGTCGAGAGCAGCCC.

To note about this clone: The sequence runs out 3 residues before the end of the CDR3; the remainder is reconstructed from the germline J gene. V gene TRBV7-2 combines with J gene TRBJ2-1; possibly TRBD1 for D (6 bases). The germline CDR1 and CDR2 sequences are SGHTA and FQGNSA. The CDR3 loop spans 15 amino acids. V was shortened by 5 bases and J by 8 bases, with 19 bases between the two germline ends. The CDR3 is CASSAGVSVGDEQFF. The DNA read from the CDR3 is TGTGCCAGCAGCGCAGGGGTTTCGGTCGGCGATGAG.

To note about this clone: The CDR3 end is not reached by the read, which stops 3 residues before it; the germline J gene fills it in. The genes are TRBV11-2 and TRBJ2-5; D uncertain. The length of the CDR3 is 11 residues. Germline lookup yields CDR1 SGHAT and CDR2 FQNNGV. Trimming pared 5 bases from V and 2 bases from J, leaving 3 bases between. CDR3 bases read: TGTGCCAGCAGCGCGCAAGAGACC. Encoded protein: CASSAQET. In full, the CDR3 is CASSAQETQYF.

Details on this clone: The read gets to within 3 residues of the CDR3 end, and the germline J gene fills in the rest. This chain joins TRBV7-2 and TRBJ2-1, with 10 positions matching TRBD2. Germline values: CDR1 SGHTA, CDR2 FQGNSA. The CDR3 has 15 residues. V shed 8 bases, J shed 5 bases, and the junction held 9 bases outside the gene matches. Incomplete CDR3 DNA: TGTGCCAGCCTCAATAGCGGGGGGAAGAACAATGAG. It translates to CASLNSGGKNNE. The whole CDR3 reads CASLNSGGKNNEQFF.

A word on this clone: The read terminates 3 residues before the CDR3 end, so the remaining end is supplied by the germline J gene. The rearrangement links TRBV30 to TRBJ1-5; TRBD1 is a possible D gene (5 bases). The V end lost 1 base, the J end lost 5 bases, and 15 bases lay between the germline ends. Per germline, CDR1 GTSNPN and CDR2 SVGIG (reference sequence). The CDR3 is made up of 15 amino acids. CDR3 loop: CAWSEAEQQDQPQHF. Partial CDR3 DNA: TGTGCCTGGAGTGAGGCCGAACAACAGGATCAGCCC.

Regarding this clone: The CDR3 end falls 3 residues outside the read, so it is completed with the germline J gene. The chain recombines TRBV12-3 or TRBV12-4 with TRBJ1-1; no definite D call. CDR3 length: 11 amino acids. The germline V and J ends were trimmed by 7 bases and 5 bases, with 8 bases remaining between them. The CDR3 protein is CASMIRTEAFF. CDR3 bases read: TGTGCCAGCATGATAAGGACTGAA.

CDR3 DNA, as far as it was read: TGCGCCAGCAGTGATTCTAGCAGCACAGATACG. This sequence encodes CASSDSSSTDT. The full CDR3 protein reads CASSDSSSTDTQYF. The genes are TRBV10-1 and TRBJ2-3; D is possibly TRBD2 (5 bases). The read terminates 3 residues before the CDR3 end, so the remaining end is supplied by the germline J gene. The CDR3 is 14 residues long. Between the trimmed V and J ends, which lost 3 bases and 0 bases, there was a span of 7 bases. CDR1 is WNHNN, CDR2 SYGVQD, per germline (reference sequence).

About this clone: The CDR3 is cut off 3 residues early in the read; its end comes from the germline J gene. V gene TRBV28 combines with J gene TRBJ2-7, with a tentative D call TRBD1 (6 bases). Trimming stripped 5 bases from V and 6 bases from J, with 23 bases between. Germline V gene lookup returns CDR1 MDHEN and CDR2 SYDVKM. The CDR3 runs to 16 residues. Partial CDR3 DNA: TGTGCCAGCAGTATCGCCCCCCAGGGGACGTTACTCGAG. Its protein is CASSIAPQGTLLE. The full CDR3 sequence reads CASSIAPQGTLLEQYF.

Concerning this clone itself: The read stops 3 residues short of the end of the CDR3; the missing end is completed from the germline J gene. V and J are TRBV2 and TRBJ2-5, with D unclear. The CDR3 loop spans 13 amino acids. V lost 4 bases to trimming and J lost 2 bases, with 8 bases between them. From germline, CDR1 is SNHLY and CDR2 FYNNEI. This CDR3 reads CASSVNRQETQYF. CDR3 bases read: TGTGCCAGCAGTGTTAACAGACAAGAGACC. Full variable domain (outside the CDR3, taken from reference TRBV2 and TRBJ2-5): EPEVTQTPSHQVTQMGQEVILRCVPISNHLYFYWYRQILGQKVEFLVSFYNNEISEKSEIFDDQFSVERPDGSNFTLKIRSTKLEDSAMYFCASSVNRQETQYFGPGTRLLVL.

For this clone: Read sequence stops 3 residues before the CDR3 end, and the germline J gene provides the missing end. The V call is TRBV6-4, the J call TRBJ2-7, with 7 bases matching TRBD1. CDR1 and CDR2 (germline): MRHNA, SNTAGT. The CDR3 loop spans 11 amino acids. V lost 4 bases to trimming and J lost 6 bases; unmatched junction nucleotides: 0. The sequenced CDR3 bases are TGTGCCAGCAGTGGACAGGGCGAG. The encoded protein is CASSGQGE. The full CDR3 is CASSGQGEQYF.

Comment on this clone: Read sequence stops 3 residues before the CDR3 end, and the germline J gene provides the missing end. The rearrangement links TRBV18 to TRBJ1-1; 7 bases are a match to TRBD1. Germline V CDR1 and CDR2: KGHSH, LQKENI. The CDR3 covers 16 residues. V was pared by 6 bases and J by 3 bases, with 13 bases of the junction left unmatched. CDR3 DNA, as far as it was read: TGTGCCAGCTCTCGTCTCCCGGGACAGTTGGACACTGAA. Protein sequence: CASSRLPGQLDTE. The whole CDR3 reads CASSRLPGQLDTEAFF.

A remark on this clone: The DNA ends 3 residues before the CDR3 does, and the rest of the CDR3 is filled in from the germline J gene. V is TRBV5-1 and J is TRBJ2-1; 10 bases agree with TRBD1. V lost 4 bases and J lost 9; bases outside the gene matches: 7. This CDR3 spans 14 amino acids. Germline-derived CDR1 and CDR2 are SGHRS and YFSETQ. The CDR3 DNA, read in part, is TGCGCCAGCAGCCTGGACAGGGGGGGTGTTGAG. Translated, it gives CASSLDRGGVE. The complete CDR3 sequence is CASSLDRGGVEQFF. The complete variable domain, with remaining parts taken from reference TRBV5-1 and TRBJ2-1, reads KAGVTQTPRYLIKTRGQQVTLSCSPISGHRSVSWYQQTPGQGLQFLFEYFSETQRNKGNFPGRFSGRQFSNSRSEMNVSTLELGDSALYLCASSLDRGGVEQFFGPGTRLTVL.

To note about this clone: The CDR3 end lies 3 residues beyond the end of the read and is filled in from the germline J gene. This chain connects TRBV28 to TRBJ1-2; maybe TRBD1 (6 bases). The CDR3 loop spans 13 amino acids. Germline CDR1 MDHEN, CDR2 SYDVKM. The CDR3 loop reads CASSLGGARGYTF. The covered CDR3 bases are TGTGCCAGCAGTTTAGGGGGGGCGCGGGGC.

To note about this clone: The missing CDR3 end, 3 residues past where the read stops, is filled in from the germline J gene. The chain employs TRBV30 and TRBJ1-1, with D maybe TRBD1 (6 bases). The CDR3 length is 13 residues. V gave up 4 bases and J gave up 1 base, with 10 bases separating them. The germline V gene encodes CDR1 GTSNPN and CDR2 SVGIG (reference sequence). CDR3 loop: CAWTKTGNTEAFF. The part of the CDR3 DNA that was read is TGTGCCTGGACAAAGACAGGGAACACTGAA.

In the case of this clone: The read terminates 3 residues before the CDR3 end, so the remaining end is supplied by the germline J gene. This rearrangement joins TRBV2 to TRBJ2-1, with a tentative D call TRBD1 (6 bases). Germline values: CDR1 SNHLY, CDR2 FYNNEI. The CDR3 loop spans 14 amino acids. V dropped 4 bases and J dropped 1 base, with 8 bases sitting between them. CDR3 loop: CASSGQVSYNEQFF. The CDR3 bases that were read are TGTGCCAGCAGTGGACAGGTTTCCTACAATGAG.

Notes on this clone: The sequenced fragment ends 3 residues before the CDR3 boundary, so the rest is inferred from the germline J gene. This chain joins TRBV20-1 and TRBJ2-2; TRBD1 matches 7 bases. The CDR3 runs 16 residues. Germline CDR1 reads DFQATT; CDR2 reads SNEGSKA (reference sequence). With V trimmed by 0 bases and J by 1 base, 5 bases remained unmatched. Here the CDR3 reads CSARDSTGVNTGELFF. The sequenced CDR3 bases are TGCAGTGCTAGAGATAGTACAGGGGTGAACACCGGGGAG.

Details on this clone: The read gets to within 3 residues of the CDR3 end, and the germline J gene fills in the rest. The chain carries TRBV7-2 and TRBJ2-7, with 7 bases lining up with TRBD1. After removal of 7 bases from V and 2 bases from J, the junction contained 11 bases not matched to a gene. Germline V gives CDR1 SGHTA, CDR2 FQGNSA. The CDR3 has 15 residues. The sequenced CDR3 bases are TGTGCCAGCACCCACCCTCGGGACAGACCCTACGAG. Translated: CASTHPRDRPYE. The whole CDR3 protein reads CASTHPRDRPYEQYF.

Of note for this clone: The read terminates 3 residues ahead of where the CDR3 ends, so the germline J gene completes it. This chain uses TRBV20-1 with TRBJ1-4, with 8 bases matching TRBD1. CDR1 is DFQATT and CDR2 is SNEGSKA in the germline V gene (reference sequence). The ends lost 0 bases at V and 3 bases at J; junction bases unmatched: 3. The CDR3 totals 15 residues. This CDR3 reads CSARDPTGANEKLFF. CDR3 DNA, as far as it was read: TGCAGTGCTAGAGACCCGACAGGGGCTAATGAAAAA.

In the case of this clone: The observed sequence ends 3 residues before the CDR3 terminus, with the missing tail filled in from the germline J gene. The J gene is TRBJ2-5, the V gene TRBV29-1; TRBD2 aligns across 8 bases. This CDR3 has 16 residues. V lost 0 bases, J lost 4 bases, and 10 bases stayed unmatched. Germline V gene lookup returns CDR1 SQVTM and CDR2 ANQGSEA. CDR3 sequence reads: CSVEDLRRGELETQYF. The covered CDR3 bases are TGCAGCGTTGAAGATCTGCGGCGGGGGGAGTTAGAGACC.

About this clone itself: From the germline J gene comes the end of the CDR3, since the read stops 3 residues before it. The genes are TRBV7-9 and TRBJ1-1, with TRBD1 identical over 8 bases. CDR1 and CDR2 from the germline V gene are SEHNR and FQNEAQ (reference sequence). The CDR3 is 12 residues long. The CDR3 DNA, read in part, is TGTGCCAGCAGTCCCAGGGGGCTGGAA. As protein: CASSPRGLE. The CDR3, in full, reads CASSPRGLEAFF.

On this clone: The read falls 3 residues short of the CDR3 end, and the missing part is taken from the germline J gene. The chain carries TRBV20-1 and TRBJ2-2; 8 bases agree with TRBD1. J was trimmed by 6 bases and V by 6 bases; bases with no gene match: 6. CDR1 is DFQATT, CDR2 SNEGSKA, per germline (reference sequence). The CDR3 spans 13 residues. The CDR3 protein is CSAPDRGAGELFF. The part of the CDR3 DNA that was read is TGCAGTGCACCCGACAGGGGTGCCGGGGAG.

On this clone itself: The missing CDR3 end, 3 residues past where the read stops, is filled in from the germline J gene. The sample contains more than one DNA sequence encoding this CDR3. This chain connects TRBV5-1 to TRBJ2-3, with 9 bases lining up with TRBD2. CDR1 and CDR2 from the germline V gene are SGHRS and YFSETQ. Trimming took 9 bases from V and 3 from J; bases not matched to a gene: 11. This CDR3 is built from 15 residues. CDR3 loop: CATKVGAGGTDTQYF. The CDR3 DNA, read in part, is TGCGCCACCAAGGTCGGGGCGGGGGGGACAGATACG.

A word on this clone: The observed sequence ends 3 residues before the CDR3 terminus, with the missing tail filled in from the germline J gene. The chain links TRBV20-1 to TRBJ2-7, with 8 nucleotides matching TRBD2. This CDR3 is built from 14 residues. V was pared by 3 bases and J by 2 bases, with 6 bases of the junction left unmatched. Germline values: CDR1 DFQATT, CDR2 SNEGSKA (reference sequence). CDR3 DNA (partial): TGCAGTGCTAGTGACGTAGCGGGGACCTACGAG. This encodes CSASDVAGTYE. The entire CDR3 is CSASDVAGTYEQYF.